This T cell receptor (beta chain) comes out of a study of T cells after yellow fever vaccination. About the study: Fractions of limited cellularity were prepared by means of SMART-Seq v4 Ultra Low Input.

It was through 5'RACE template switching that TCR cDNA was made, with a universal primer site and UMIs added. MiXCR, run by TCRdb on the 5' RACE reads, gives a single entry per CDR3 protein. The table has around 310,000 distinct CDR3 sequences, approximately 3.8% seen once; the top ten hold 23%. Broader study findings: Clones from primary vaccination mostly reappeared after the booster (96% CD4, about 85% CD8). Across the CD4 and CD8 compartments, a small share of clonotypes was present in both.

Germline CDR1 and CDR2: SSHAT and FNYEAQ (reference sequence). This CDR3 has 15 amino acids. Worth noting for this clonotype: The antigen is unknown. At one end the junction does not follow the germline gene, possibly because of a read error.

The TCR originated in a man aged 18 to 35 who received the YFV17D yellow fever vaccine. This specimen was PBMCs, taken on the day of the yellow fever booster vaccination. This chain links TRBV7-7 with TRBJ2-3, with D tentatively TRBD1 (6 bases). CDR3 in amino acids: CASSLSAGAGDTQYF. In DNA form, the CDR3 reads TGTGCTAGCAGCTTATCAGCAGGGGCAGGGGATACGCAGTATTTT.